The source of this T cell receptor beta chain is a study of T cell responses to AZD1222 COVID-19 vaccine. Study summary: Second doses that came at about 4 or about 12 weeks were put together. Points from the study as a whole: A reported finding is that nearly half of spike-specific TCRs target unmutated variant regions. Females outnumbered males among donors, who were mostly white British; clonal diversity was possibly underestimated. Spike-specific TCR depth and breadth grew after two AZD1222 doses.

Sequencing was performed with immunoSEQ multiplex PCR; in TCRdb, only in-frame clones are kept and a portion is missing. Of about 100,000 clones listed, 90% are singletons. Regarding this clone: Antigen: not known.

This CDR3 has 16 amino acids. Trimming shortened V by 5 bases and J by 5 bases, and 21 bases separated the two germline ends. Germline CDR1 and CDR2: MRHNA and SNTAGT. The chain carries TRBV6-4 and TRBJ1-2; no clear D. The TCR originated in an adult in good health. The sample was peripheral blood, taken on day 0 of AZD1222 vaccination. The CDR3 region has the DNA TGTGCCAGCAGTCCCTCCCCGGGAGGCGGGTTTTATGGCTACACCTTC. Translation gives CASSPSPGGGFYGYTF.